Here is one TCR beta chain with its context. The data were obtained in a study of blood T cell repertoires in COVID-19. Study overall: There were acute and convalescent COVID-19 samples, and they came from the United States, Italy and Spain. PBMCs, B-cell-depleted T cells, or T cells provided the cDNA or gDNA that made up the material.

In the source study's methods: Nucleated cell counts were estimated from reference gene primer amplification. The method was immunoSEQ multiplex PCR; TCRdb's version includes in-frame clones alone and lacks a portion of them. Clone size and V and J calls were adopted from that table, with D and trimming inferred from the DNA. The sample contains about 320,000 clones, more than 85% of which appear only once. CDR1 SEHNR and CDR2 FQNEAQ come from the germline V gene (reference sequence). The CDR3 runs 14 residues. The germline V and J ends were trimmed by 4 bases and 8 bases, with 14 bases remaining between them.

The TCR sequence derives from a young woman who had been exposed to COVID-19. Sequences were obtained from PBMCs or T cells enriched from blood (not recorded which). The V and J genes are TRBV7-9 and TRBJ1-4, with D maybe TRBD1 (5 bases). CDR3: CASSSFDSREKLFF. CDR3 nucleotides: TGTGCCAGCAGCTCATTCGACAGTCGGGAAAAACTGTTTTTT.